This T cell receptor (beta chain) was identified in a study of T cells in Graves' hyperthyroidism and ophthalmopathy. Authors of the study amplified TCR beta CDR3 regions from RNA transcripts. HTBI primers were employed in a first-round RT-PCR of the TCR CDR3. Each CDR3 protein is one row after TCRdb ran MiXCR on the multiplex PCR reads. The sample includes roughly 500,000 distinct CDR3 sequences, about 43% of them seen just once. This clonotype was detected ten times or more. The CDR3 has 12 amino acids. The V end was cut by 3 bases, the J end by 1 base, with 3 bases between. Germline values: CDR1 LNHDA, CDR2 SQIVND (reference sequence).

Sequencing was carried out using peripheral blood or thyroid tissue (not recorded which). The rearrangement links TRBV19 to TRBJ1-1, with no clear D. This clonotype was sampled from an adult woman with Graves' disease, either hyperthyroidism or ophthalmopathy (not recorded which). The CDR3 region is CASSIRNTEAFF. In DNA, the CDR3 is TGTGCCAGTAGTATTCGGAACACTGAAGCTTTCTTT. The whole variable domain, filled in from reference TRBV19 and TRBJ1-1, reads DGGITQSPKYLFRKEGQNVTLSCEQNLNHDAMYWYRQDPGQGLRLIYYSQIVNDFQKGDIAEGYSVSREKKESFPLTVTSAQKNPTAFYLCASSIRNTEAFFGQGTRLTVV.